A single sample is the source of the 9 T cell receptor beta chains below, sequenced in a study of OX40 agonist ivuxolimab in advanced cancers. The data were produced by immunoSEQ multiplex PCR, yet TCRdb's version contains in-frame clones alone and is incomplete. The sample carries around 55,000 clones, around 88% recorded once. The sample was CD4+ or CD8+ T cells sorted from blood, taken in a trial of the OX40 agonist ivuxolimab. The receptors shown here come from an adult with an advanced solid tumor such as melanoma, head and neck, liver or kidney cancer.

The count of this clone is one. The chain recombines TRBV7-8 with TRBJ1-1; D gene uncertain. The V gene's germline CDR1 is SGHVS and CDR2 FQNEAQ. The CDR3 consists of 12 residues. V lost 1 base, J lost 5 bases, and 5 bases lay in between. The DNA for the CDR3 is TGTGCCAGCAGCTTAGGTTTGACTGAAGCTTTCTTT. Translation: CASSLGLTEAFF.

This chain connects TRBV27 to TRBJ1-1; D call uncertain. The CDR3 contains 12 residues. Germline CDR1 and CDR2: MNHEY and SMNVEV (reference sequence). Trimming took off 2 bases at V and 2 bases at J, with 3 bases between the two ends. CDR3 amino acids: CASSLGNTEAFF. DNA of the CDR3: TGTGCCAGCAGTTTAGGAAACACTGAAGCTTTCTTT.

This clone was seen a few times. This sequence joins TRBV6-5 and TRBJ2-7, with TRBD1 as a possible D gene (5 bases). V was cut by 4 bases and J by 3 bases, with 7 bases left in between. The CDR3 spans 12 residues. Germline V gene data show CDR1 as MNHEY and CDR2 as SVGAGI. CDR3 amino acids: CASSSDIYEQYF. The CDR3 nucleotides are TGTGCCAGCAGTTCGGACATCTACGAGCAGTACTTC.

The genes are TRBV27 and TRBJ1-3; D remains ambiguous. The ends were cut back, 6 bases at V and 4 bases at J, with 7 bases in the middle. CDR1 is MNHEY and CDR2 is SMNVEV in the germline V gene (reference sequence). The CDR3 is made up of 12 amino acids. The CDR3 DNA follows: TGTGCCAGCAGCCTCGAGGGAAACACCATATATTTT. Translated: CASSLEGNTIYF.

The V and J genes are TRBV19 and TRBJ1-1, with a weak D call TRBD1 (6 bases). The germline V and J ends were trimmed by 0 bases and 1 base, with 12 bases remaining between them. From germline, CDR1 is LNHDA and CDR2 SQIVND (reference sequence). This CDR3 is built from 16 residues. CDR3 sequence (DNA): TGTGCCAGTAGTATAGAGCGGGGGGCGCAGAACACTGAAGCTTTCTTT. It codes for CASSIERGAQNTEAFF.

This clone was observed a single time. The J gene is TRBJ1-1, the V gene TRBV11-2, with D possibly matching TRBD1 (5 bases). V lost 1 base to trimming and J lost 0 bases, with 12 bases between them. This CDR3 region has 16 residues. Germline V gene data show CDR1 as SGHAT and CDR2 as FQNNGV. The chain's CDR3 is CASSLVGQTLNTEAFF. Here the CDR3 DNA reads TGTGCCAGCAGCTTAGTGGGGCAGACACTGAACACTGAAGCTTTCTTT.

The chain uses TRBV19 and TRBJ2-7; D not certain. Looked up from germline, CDR1 is LNHDA and CDR2 is SQIVND (reference sequence). This CDR3 is built from 13 residues. V dropped 3 bases and J dropped 0 bases, with 6 bases sitting between them. Here the CDR3 reads CASSMGSSYEQYF. The DNA of the CDR3 is TGTGCCAGTAGTATGGGATCCTCCTACGAGCAGTACTTC.

The chain recombines TRBV7-8 with TRBJ2-7; D unresolved. The CDR3 covers 16 residues. The V end was cut by 5 bases, the J end by 0 bases, with 17 bases between. Germline CDR1 SGHVS, CDR2 FQNEAQ. The CDR3 DNA sequence: TGTGCCAGCAGCCCCTATCGGATCGGAAGCTCCTACGAGCAGTACTTC. Its translation is CASSPYRIGSSYEQYF.

The V call is TRBV5-6, the J call TRBJ1-5; tentatively, D is TRBD1 (5 bases). Germline CDR1 SGHDT, CDR2 YYEEEE. V was clipped by 3 bases and J by 6 bases, with 13 bases between them. The CDR3 contains 14 residues. The CDR3: CASSWGEGSQPQHF. CDR3 nucleotides: TGTGCCAGCAGCTGGGGGGAGGGAAGTCAGCCCCAGCATTTT.